The 18 T cell receptor beta chains given below trace back to one sample, sequenced in a study of monozygotic twins with inflammatory bowel disease (dated by TCRdb to between 2018 and 2020). The library was prepared using 5' RACE. Sequencing instrument: Illumina HiSeq 2500. After reprocessing by TCRdb, each CDR3 protein sequence is one entry, and no DNA is given. This sample's table lists about 160,000 distinct CDR3 sequences. The ten largest make up about 2.4% of the sample. Sequenced input: blood. These receptors came from a human donor with ulcerative colitis or Crohn's disease, or a healthy co-twin of an affected twin (not recorded which).

The CDR3 protein is CASSLISGHHPSGNTIYF. This sequence joins TRBV28 and TRBJ1-3; TCRdb selects TRBD1, and the lack of DNA leaves this call unchecked. The CDR3 sequence is 18 residues long. Germline loops: CDR1 MDHEN, CDR2 SYDVKM.

The gene calls are TRBV20-1 and TRBJ2-6; TCRdb names TRBD1, which stays unverified in the absence of DNA. CDR1 DFQATT and CDR2 SNEGSKA come from the germline V gene (reference sequence). CDR3 length: 19 amino acids. This CDR3 reads CSAREGRTGEASGANVLTF.

The rearrangement joins TRBV13 to TRBJ2-3. In germline, CDR1 is PRHDT, CDR2 FYEKMQ (reference sequence). This CDR3 is 15 amino acids long. CDR3 sequence: CASSSNLGGTDTQYF.

CDR3 in amino acids: CASSLEGNLQETQYF. J is TRBJ2-5 and V is TRBV12-3 or TRBV12-4. This CDR3 has 15 amino acids.

The chain has TRBV15 and TRBJ1-1; TCRdb selects TRBD1, and the lack of DNA leaves this call unchecked. Germline V gene lookup returns CDR1 LNHNV and CDR2 YYDKDF (reference sequence). This CDR3 is built from 13 residues. CDR3 protein: CATSSGPGFEAFF.

The chain recombines TRBV12-3 or TRBV12-4 with TRBJ1-6; TCRdb outputs TRBD1, but without DNA this stays unchecked. CDR3 size: 13 residues. CDR3 protein: CASSLQGASPLHF.

This chain connects TRBV20-1 to TRBJ2-7; there is no DNA to check the TCRdb D call of TRBD1. Germline V lookup: CDR1 DFQATT, CDR2 SNEGSKA (reference sequence). This CDR3 is built from 13 residues. The CDR3 loop is CSAVRQGLYEQYF.

This sequence joins TRBV20-1 and TRBJ2-7; TCRdb outputs TRBD1, but without DNA this stays unchecked. The CDR3 runs 14 residues. Germline CDR1 reads DFQATT; CDR2 reads SNEGSKA (reference sequence). CDR3 amino acids: CSASSGTGVNEQYF.

The chain is built from TRBV20-1 and TRBJ2-3. CDR1 is DFQATT and CDR2 is SNEGSKA in the germline V gene (reference sequence). The CDR3 is 15 residues long. CDR3 in amino acids: CSASETDGSTDTQYF.

The J gene is TRBJ2-2, the V gene TRBV21-1; TCRdb's D gene call, TRBD1, goes unchecked for lack of DNA. TRBV21-1 is noted as a pseudogene. The length of the CDR3 is 17 residues. The CDR3 loop reads CASSQAPAGTMTGELFF.

The chain is built from TRBV20-1 and TRBJ1-2. This CDR3 contains 12 residues. CDR1 is DFQATT and CDR2 is SNEGSKA in the germline V gene (reference sequence). CDR3 region: CSARGLEAGYTF.

This chain links TRBV5-1 with TRBJ1-1. In germline, CDR1 is SGHRS, CDR2 YFSETQ. The length of the CDR3 is 13 residues. This chain's CDR3 is CASSLVSDTEAFF.

This CDR3 reads CASSPDRVNYGYTF. The chain has TRBV7-9 and TRBJ1-2; without DNA, the TCRdb call of TRBD1 cannot be checked. This CDR3 is built from 14 residues. Germline V gene lookup returns CDR1 SEHNR and CDR2 FQNEAQ (reference sequence). The complete variable domain, with remaining parts taken from reference TRBV7-9 and TRBJ1-2, reads DTGVSQNPRHKITKRGQNVTFRCDPISEHNRLYWYRQTLGQGPEFLTYFQNEAQLEKSRLLSDRFSAERPKGSFSTLEIQRTEQGDSAMYLCASSPDRVNYGYTFGSGTRLTVV.

The CDR3 region is CASSDAPGVTIYF. The rearrangement links TRBV6-1 to TRBJ1-3; without DNA, the TCRdb call of TRBD1 cannot be checked. Germline V gene data show CDR1 as MNHNS and CDR2 as SASEGT. The CDR3 is 13 residues long.

The chain has TRBV1 and TRBJ2-5; without DNA, the TCRdb call of TRBD1 cannot be checked. TRBV1 is reported as a pseudogene. CDR3 length: 19 amino acids. CDR3 protein: CTSSQDPRTGLTSQETQYF.

The V gene is TRBV11-2, the J gene TRBJ1-6. This CDR3 spans 19 amino acids. CDR1 SGHAT and CDR2 FQNNGV come from the germline V gene. CDR3 loop: CASSLEGDPRWSYNSPLHF.

This chain uses TRBV24-1 with TRBJ2-1; checking the TCRdb D call of TRBD1 is not possible without DNA. The CDR3 loop spans 17 amino acids. Germline V lookup: CDR1 KGHDR, CDR2 SFDVKD. The CDR3 loop is CATSDSLRGAVYNEQFF.

This chain joins TRBV27 and TRBJ1-2; the TRBD1 assignment by TCRdb is unverifiable without DNA. CDR3 length: 14 amino acids. The V gene's germline CDR1 is MNHEY and CDR2 SMNVEV (reference sequence). This CDR3 reads CASSLAGANYGYTF.